This T cell receptor beta chain was documented in a study of control samples from healthy donors and cancer patients. The CDR3 spans 15 residues. With 0 bases removed from V and 7 bases from J, the gap between germline ends came to 13 bases. In germline, CDR1 is MNHEY, CDR2 SVGAGI. This table comes from immunoSEQ multiplex PCR, and its TCRdb copy is limited to in-frame clones, with some not included. The sample shows 150,000 to 200,000 clones, almost 90% of them seen only once. The sequencing input was blood. This sequence joins TRBV6-5 and TRBJ1-5; tentatively, D is TRBD1 (6 bases). The source is a woman in her fifties or sixties in good health. CDR3: CASSYSWGGGQPQHF. The CDR3, as DNA: TGTGCCAGCAGTTACTCTTGGGGGGGCGGCCAGCCCCAGCATTTT.